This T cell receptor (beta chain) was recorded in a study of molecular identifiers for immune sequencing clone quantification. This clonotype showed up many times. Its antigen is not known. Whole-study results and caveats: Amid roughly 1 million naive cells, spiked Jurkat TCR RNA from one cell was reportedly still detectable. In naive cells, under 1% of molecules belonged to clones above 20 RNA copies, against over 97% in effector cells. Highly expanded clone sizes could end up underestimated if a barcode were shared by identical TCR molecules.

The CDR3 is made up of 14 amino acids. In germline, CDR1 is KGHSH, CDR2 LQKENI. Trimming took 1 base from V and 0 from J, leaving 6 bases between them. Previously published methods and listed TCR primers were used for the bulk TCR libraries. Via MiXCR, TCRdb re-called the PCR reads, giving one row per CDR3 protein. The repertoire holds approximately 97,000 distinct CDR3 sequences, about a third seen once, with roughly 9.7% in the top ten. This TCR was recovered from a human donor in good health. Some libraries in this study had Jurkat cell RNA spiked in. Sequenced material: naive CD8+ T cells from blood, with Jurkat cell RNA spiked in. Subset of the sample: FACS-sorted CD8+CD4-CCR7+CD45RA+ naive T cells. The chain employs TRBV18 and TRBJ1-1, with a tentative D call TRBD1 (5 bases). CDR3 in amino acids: CASSPQGLNTEAFF. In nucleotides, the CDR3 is TGTGCCAGCTCACCACAGGGGCTGAACACTGAAGCTTTCTTT.